This T cell receptor (beta chain) was documented in a study of blood T cells in healthy people across ages. Study-wide results and limits: A conclusive naive versus antigen-experienced comparison was prevented by the unsorted PBMCs. Comparison with aged donors showed that long-lived donors had more naive CD4+ cells and higher diversity.

The CDR3 length is 13 residues. J was trimmed by 6 bases and V by 8 bases; bases with no gene match: 9. Germline loops: CDR1 SQVTM, CDR2 ANQGSEA. Using a J-beta primer mix together with a sample-barcoded 5' primer, a second PCR was run for roughly 6 to 12 cycles. TCRdb re-called the 5' RACE reads with MiXCR, one entry per CDR3 protein. The repertoire holds roughly 1,300,000 distinct CDR3 sequences, with roughly 59% as singletons. This clonotype was seen a handful of times. The antigen remains undetermined. Input material: blood. V and J are TRBV29-1 and TRBJ2-1; TRBD2 aligns across 8 bases. The source of this sequence is a young man in good health. DNA of the CDR3: TGCAGCTACGGGACTAGGGGAATCAATGAGCAGTTCTTC. As protein: CSYGTRGINEQFF.